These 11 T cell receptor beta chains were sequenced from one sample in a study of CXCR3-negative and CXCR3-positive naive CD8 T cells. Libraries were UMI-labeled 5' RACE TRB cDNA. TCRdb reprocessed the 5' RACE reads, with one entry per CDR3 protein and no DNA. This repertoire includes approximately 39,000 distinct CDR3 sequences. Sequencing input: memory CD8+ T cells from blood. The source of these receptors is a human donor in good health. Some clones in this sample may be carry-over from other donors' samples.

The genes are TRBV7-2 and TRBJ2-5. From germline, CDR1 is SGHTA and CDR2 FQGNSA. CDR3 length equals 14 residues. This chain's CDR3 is CASSLVKGSETQYF.

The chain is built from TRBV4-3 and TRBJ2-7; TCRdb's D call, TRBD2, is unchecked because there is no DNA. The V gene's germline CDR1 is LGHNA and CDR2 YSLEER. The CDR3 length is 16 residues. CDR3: CASSQDRGGTTYEQYF.

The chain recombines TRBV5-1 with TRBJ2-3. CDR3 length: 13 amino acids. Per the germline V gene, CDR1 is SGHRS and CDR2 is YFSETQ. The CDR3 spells CASRGTRSDTQYF. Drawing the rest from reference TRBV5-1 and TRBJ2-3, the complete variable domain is KAGVTQTPRYLIKTRGQQVTLSCSPISGHRSVSWYQQTPGQGLQFLFEYFSETQRNKGNFPGRFSGRQFSNSRSEMNVSTLELGDSALYLCASRGTRSDTQYFGPGTRLTVL.

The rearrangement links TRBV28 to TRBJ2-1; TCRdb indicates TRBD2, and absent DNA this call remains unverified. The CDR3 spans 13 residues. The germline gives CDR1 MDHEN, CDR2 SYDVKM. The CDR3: CASSLRGKDEQFF.

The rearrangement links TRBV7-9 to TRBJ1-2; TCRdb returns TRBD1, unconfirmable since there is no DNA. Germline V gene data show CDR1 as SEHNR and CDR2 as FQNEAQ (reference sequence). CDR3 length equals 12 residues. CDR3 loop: CASSLDRVGYTF.

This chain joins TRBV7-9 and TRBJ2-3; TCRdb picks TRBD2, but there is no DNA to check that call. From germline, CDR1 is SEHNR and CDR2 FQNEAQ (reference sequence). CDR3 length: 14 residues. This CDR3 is CASSLGGRSDTQYF.

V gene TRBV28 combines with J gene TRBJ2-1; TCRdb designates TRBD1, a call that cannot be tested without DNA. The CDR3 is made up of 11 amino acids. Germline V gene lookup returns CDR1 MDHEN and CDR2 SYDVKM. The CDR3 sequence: CASKGVNEQFF.

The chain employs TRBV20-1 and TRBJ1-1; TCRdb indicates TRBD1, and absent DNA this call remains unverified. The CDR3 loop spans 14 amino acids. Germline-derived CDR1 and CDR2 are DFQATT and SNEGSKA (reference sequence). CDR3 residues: CSARAPVLDPEAFF.

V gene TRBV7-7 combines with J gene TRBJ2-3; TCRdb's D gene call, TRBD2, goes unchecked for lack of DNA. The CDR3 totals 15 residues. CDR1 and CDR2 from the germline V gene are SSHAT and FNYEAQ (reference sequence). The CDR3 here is CASSLGVADTDTQYF. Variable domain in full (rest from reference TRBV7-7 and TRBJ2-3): GAGVSQSPRYKVTKRGQDVTLRCDPISSHATLYWYQQALGQGPEFLTYFNYEAQPDKSGLPSDRFSAERPEGSISTLTIQRTEQRDSAMYRCASSLGVADTDTQYFGPGTRLTVL.

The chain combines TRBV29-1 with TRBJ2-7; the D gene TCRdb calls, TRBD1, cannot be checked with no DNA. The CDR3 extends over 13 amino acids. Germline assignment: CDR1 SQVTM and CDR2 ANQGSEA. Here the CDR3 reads CSAGVPGAYEQYF.

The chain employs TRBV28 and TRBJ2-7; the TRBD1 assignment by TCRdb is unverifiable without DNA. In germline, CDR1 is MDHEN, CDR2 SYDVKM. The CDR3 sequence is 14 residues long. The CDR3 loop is CASSLRVSGDEQYF.